This entry lists 11 T cell receptor beta chains sequenced from one sample in a study of cytomegalovirus exposure and HLA in healthy donors. PCR primers comprised 60 Vbeta and 13 Jbeta primers. Measured with immunoSEQ multiplex PCR; TCRdb has only the in-frame clones, and not every one. The sample holds tens of thousands of clones, around 84% seen once. The sample was PBMCs. These receptor sequences come from a man between 65 and 85 years old in good health and CMV-seropositive.

This chain connects TRBV6-5 to TRBJ2-2, with D perhaps matching TRBD1 (5 bases). The germline V gene has CDR1 MNHEY and CDR2 SVGAGI. The CDR3 spans 15 residues. The V gene lost 2 bases and the J gene lost 0 bases, with 7 bases spanning the gap. The CDR3: CASSYGRANTGELFF. DNA of the CDR3: TGTGCCAGCAGTTACGGCAGGGCGAACACCGGGGAGCTGTTTTTT.

This clone has a single count. The rearrangement links TRBV10-2 to TRBJ2-1; 10 bases map to TRBD2. Germline CDR1 is WSHSY and CDR2 is SAAADI. The CDR3 spans 15 residues. With V trimmed by 7 bases and J by 4 bases, 7 bases remained unmatched. The CDR3 here is CASIGLADIYNEQFF. The DNA of the CDR3 is TGCGCCAGCATTGGACTAGCGGATATATACAATGAGCAGTTCTTC.

The chain links TRBV10-3 to TRBJ2-5, with 10 bases lining up with TRBD2. Germline CDR1 and CDR2: ENHRY and SYGVKD. The CDR3 length is 17 residues. V lost 4 bases, J lost 1 base, and 9 bases stayed unmatched. CDR3 sequence: CAISVRLAGVLQETQYF. CDR3 in DNA: TGTGCCATCAGTGTGAGGCTAGCGGGAGTCCTCCAAGAGACCCAGTACTTC.

This chain joins TRBV6-4 and TRBJ2-3, with TRBD2 matching 11 bases. Germline CDR1 reads MRHNA; CDR2 reads SNTAGT. The CDR3 is 17 amino acids. V shed 10 bases, J shed 1 base, and the junction held 13 bases outside the gene matches. The CDR3 is CATTWGLAALGTDTQYF. The CDR3 coding sequence is TGTGCCACTACTTGGGGACTAGCGGCCTTAGGCACAGATACGCAGTATTTT.

The chain couples TRBV9 to TRBJ2-7; D is unresolved. Trimming removed 3 bases from V and 7 bases from J, with 14 bases in between. Germline assignment: CDR1 SGDLS and CDR2 YYNGEE. CDR3 length: 13 residues. CDR3 coding DNA: TGTGCCAGCAGCGCCGCCCCTGGTAGTGAGCAGTACTTC. Protein: CASSAAPGSEQYF.

The chain recombines TRBV7-3 with TRBJ2-7; 10 nucleotides align to TRBD1. Looked up from germline, CDR1 is SGHTA and CDR2 is FQGTGA. The CDR3 has 15 residues. Trimming took 2 bases from V and 6 from J; bases not matched to a gene: 7. The CDR3: CASSLFGTGESEQYF. CDR3 DNA: TGTGCCAGCAGCTTATTCGGGACAGGGGAAAGCGAGCAGTACTTC.

The gene calls are TRBV4-1 and TRBJ2-1, with TRBD1 matching over 11 bases. The CDR3 has 16 amino acids. V trimming: 4 bases; J trimming: 9 bases; junction bases outside the gene matches: 11. Germline CDR1 is MGHRA and CDR2 is YSYEKL. CDR3 coding DNA: TGCGCCAGCAGCCTGAGAAAGGACAGGGGGCATGGTGAGCAGTTCTTC. It encodes CASSLRKDRGHGEQFF.

The chain combines TRBV29-1 with TRBJ2-1; TRBD1 is a possible D gene (5 bases). The V end lost 7 bases, the J end lost 3 bases, and 16 bases lay between the germline ends. The CDR3 has 14 amino acids. Germline V gives CDR1 SQVTM, CDR2 ANQGSEA. Written as DNA, the CDR3 is TGCAGCGCTGGAGACACAGGAATCTACAATGAGCAGTTCTTC. Residues: CSAGDTGIYNEQFF.

CDR3 protein: CASSEQGNTEAFF. In DNA form, the CDR3 reads TGCGCCAGCAGTGAACAGGGGAACACTGAAGCTTTCTTT. This chain connects TRBV10-2 to TRBJ1-1; tentatively, D is TRBD1 (6 bases). From germline, CDR1 is WSHSY and CDR2 SAAADI. The CDR3 has 13 amino acids. Trimming cost V 3 bases and J 1 base, with 6 bases left between them.

This clone has only one observation. The chain couples TRBV7-9 to TRBJ1-2, with TRBD1 identical over 7 bases. This CDR3 has 14 amino acids. Germline V CDR1 and CDR2: SEHNR, FQNEAQ (reference sequence). Trimming at V came to 1 base and at J to 3 bases, leaving 2 bases not matched to a gene. Here the CDR3 reads CASSLGQGDYGYTF. The CDR3 coding sequence is TGTGCCAGCAGCTTAGGACAGGGAGACTATGGCTACACCTTC.

This chain uses TRBV6-4 with TRBJ2-2; 10 nucleotides align to TRBD1. CDR1 and CDR2 (germline): MRHNA, SNTAGT. The CDR3 length is 13 residues. The V gene end was trimmed by 7 bases and the J gene end by 6 bases; junction bases not matched to a gene: 2. CDR3 region: CASKGQGAGELFF. CDR3 in DNA: TGTGCCAGCAAAGGACAGGGGGCCGGGGAGCTGTTTTTT.